The subject of this entry is one TCR beta chain. The method was immunoSEQ multiplex PCR; TCRdb's version includes in-frame clones alone and lacks a portion of them. Among about 43,000 clones listed, roughly 67% were seen once. This sample stems from a study of radiotherapy plus CTLA-4 blockade in lung cancer. The overall study: The study recorded objective responses in roughly 20% of patients and disease control in 31%.

CDR3 length: 16 residues. J lost 7 bases, V lost 0 bases, and 11 bases had no gene match. Germline V CDR1 and CDR2: SGHRS, YFSETQ. This receptor was obtained from a human donor with non-small cell lung cancer who had a partial response to radiotherapy plus ipilimumab. V and J are TRBV5-1 and TRBJ1-1; 8 nucleotides match TRBD1. The material sequenced was peripheral blood, taken from a patient treated with radiotherapy plus ipilimumab. The CDR3 DNA reads TGCGCCAGCAGCTTGGGCCCCGGGACAGGTCCATTTGAAGCTTTCTTT. It translates to CASSLGPGTGPFEAFF.